The clone carrying this T cell receptor beta chain has only one observation. Its cognate antigen is unknown. This record comes from a study of T cell responses to AZD1222 COVID-19 vaccine. General study findings and limits: Epitopes outside B.1.351 and B.1.1.7 mutated regions reportedly drew nearly half of spike TCRs. Vaccine-associated CD4 TCRs spanned spike, dominant at 160-218 and 743-854. Spike-specific TCR repertoires showed rising breadth and depth after two AZD1222 doses. Researchers took repertoire samples only after the peak T cell response had come.

This CDR3 is built from 14 residues. Germline V gene data show CDR1 as MNHEY and CDR2 as SMNVEV (reference sequence). Trimming stripped 2 bases from V and 6 bases from J, with 14 bases between. The data were produced by immunoSEQ multiplex PCR, yet TCRdb's version contains in-frame clones alone and is incomplete. Among about 130,000 clones, roughly 93% were seen once, and the ten largest hold around 3.1%. The J gene is TRBJ2-7, the V gene TRBV27, with a weak D call TRBD2 (6 bases). Sequenced here: peripheral blood, sampled on day 0 of AZD1222 vaccination. This clonotype was obtained from an adult in good health. The CDR3 region has the DNA TGTGCCAGCAGTTTAAAGGGACTGTTCGGCGAGCAGTACTTC. Protein sequence: CASSLKGLFGEQYF.